A single count supports the clone carrying this T cell receptor beta chain. Its target is unknown. The V end lost 3 bases, the J end lost 4 bases, and 10 bases lay between the germline ends. The CDR3 runs 14 residues. This record comes from a study of shared clonotypes between healthy human individuals. Findings and limits, study-wide: Sequencing depth was expected to influence donor clonotype sharing. The small donor group covered limited genetic and exposure diversity.

Unsorted material relied on 90 million to 100 million PBMCs as the source of genomic DNA. For each subset, genomic DNA was distributed in equal portions over several immunoSEQ plates. TCRdb keeps only in-frame clones here, not all; method: immunoSEQ multiplex PCR. The sample has about 510,000 clones; 75% to 85% are singletons. The source of this sequence is a woman in her thirties or forties in good health. Some clones in this sample may be carry-over from other donors' samples. This chain uses TRBV23-1 with TRBJ1-5; D not resolved. TRBV23-1 is an ORF, with its function uncertain. The sample consisted of PBMCs. CDR3 sequence (DNA): TGCGCCAGCAGTCAGGGTCAGGCAAATCAGCCCCAGCATTTT. This sequence encodes CASSQGQANQPQHF.